This TCR beta chain was obtained from a study of monozygotic twins with inflammatory bowel disease. Germline values: CDR1 WSHSY, CDR2 SAAADI. The CDR3 is made up of 13 amino acids. A remark on this clonotype: What it binds is not known.

Regarding the study as a whole: Twin pairs that were concordant did not differ from discordant pairs in repertoire similarity, possibly from limited power. Support for any single strong IBD-associated signal or clonotype was not found.

TCRdb reprocessed the 5' RACE reads and reports one entry per CDR3 protein, with no DNA. The sample table sets out 200,000 to 250,000 distinct CDR3 sequences. The sequencing sample was made of blood. The receptor's source is a human donor with ulcerative colitis or Crohn's disease, or a healthy co-twin of an affected twin (not recorded which). The V and J genes are TRBV10-2 and TRBJ1-2; with no DNA, the TCRdb D assignment of TRBD1 cannot be verified. The CDR3 sequence is CASRTQGATGYTF.